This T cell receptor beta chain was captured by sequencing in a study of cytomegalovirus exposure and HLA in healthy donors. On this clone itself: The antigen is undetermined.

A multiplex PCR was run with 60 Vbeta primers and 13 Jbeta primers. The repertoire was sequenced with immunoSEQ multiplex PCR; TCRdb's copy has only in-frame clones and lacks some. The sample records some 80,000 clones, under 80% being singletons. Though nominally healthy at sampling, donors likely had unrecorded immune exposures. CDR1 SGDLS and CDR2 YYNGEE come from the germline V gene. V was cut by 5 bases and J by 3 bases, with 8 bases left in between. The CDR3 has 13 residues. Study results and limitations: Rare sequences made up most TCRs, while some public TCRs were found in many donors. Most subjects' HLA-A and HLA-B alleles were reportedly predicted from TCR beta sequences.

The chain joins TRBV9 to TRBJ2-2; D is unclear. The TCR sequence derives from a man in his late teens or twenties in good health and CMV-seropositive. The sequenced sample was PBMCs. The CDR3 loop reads CASRPLDTGELFF. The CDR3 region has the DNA TGTGCCAGCAGACCTCTAGACACCGGGGAGCTGTTTTTT.